Listed here is a single TCR beta chain. These data originate in a study of blood T cell repertoires in COVID-19. Sequencing was performed with immunoSEQ multiplex PCR; in TCRdb, only in-frame clones are kept and a portion is missing. The data show 110,000 to 150,000 clones, approximately 84% seen once. This sequence originates from a woman aged 18-29 years who had been exposed to COVID-19. Sequenced sample: PBMCs or T cells enriched from blood (not recorded which).

CDR3 in amino acids: CASRATGGGWGGYTF. The CDR3 region has the DNA TGTGCCAGCAGAGCTACAGGGGGCGGTTGGGGTGGCTACACCTTC. This chain uses TRBV28 with TRBJ1-2; 9 nucleotides match TRBD1. The germline V gene has CDR1 MDHEN and CDR2 SYDVKM. This CDR3 spans 15 amino acids. J gave up 7 bases and V 6 bases, and 12 bases lay outside the gene matches.